This record looks at one TCR beta chain sequence and its context. The source of the sample is a study of blood T cell repertoires in COVID-19. Turning to the study itself: COVID-19 samples from acute and convalescent phases originated in the United States, Italy and Spain. Sources were T cells, B-cell-depleted T cells, or PBMCs; the material itself was cDNA or gDNA.

Everyone who took part was about 18 to 90 years old, and they came from 20 to 25 US areas. Participants were placed into cohorts based on the clinical history they reported. TCRdb's table, derived via immunoSEQ multiplex PCR, lists solely in-frame clones and lacks some. The sample shows some 250,000 clones, over 80% of them seen only once. This CDR3 comprises 15 residues. CDR1 MGHRA and CDR2 YSYEKL come from the germline V gene. J lost 7 bases, V lost 1 base, and 5 bases had no gene match. The chain is built from TRBV4-1 and TRBJ2-1; 9 bases are a match to TRBD2. The sequenced material came from PBMCs or T cells enriched from blood (not recorded which). This receptor was identified in a human donor in a cohort exposed to, infected with or recovered from COVID-19 (not recorded which). The donor label of this sample is uncertain. In nucleotides, the CDR3 is TGCGCCAGCAGCCAAGGGTGGCTAGCGGGAAATGAGCAGTTCTTC. This sequence encodes CASSQGWLAGNEQFF.